Shown below are 2 T cell receptor beta chains from a single sample sequenced in a study of T cell clones after liver transplantation. Clones were sequenced by immunoSEQ multiplex PCR, and TCRdb holds only the in-frame ones, with some missing. This sample has more than 70,000 clones; roughly 83% occur once, and the top ten carry 2.8%. The material was CD4+ T cells from blood, obtained at the 22-month timepoint. These TCRs come from a human patient who received a liver transplant. Certain T cells may be donor cells from the graft.

The chain employs TRBV7-2 and TRBJ2-2; no reliable D call. The CDR3 totals 15 residues. Trimming took off 0 bases at V and 4 bases at J, with 9 bases between the two ends. The germline V gene has CDR1 SGHTA and CDR2 FQGNSA. The CDR3 loop is CASSLAAASTGELFF. As DNA, the CDR3 is TGTGCCAGCAGCTTAGCCGCTGCGAGCACCGGGGAGCTGTTTTTT.

The rearrangement uses TRBV7-2 and TRBJ2-7, with 8 bases lining up with TRBD2. V lost 5 bases, J lost 3 bases, and 9 bases stayed unmatched. Germline V gene sequence: CDR1 SGHTA, CDR2 FQGNSA. The length of the CDR3 is 15 residues. CDR3 nucleotides: TGTGCCAGCAGCCCTACGCGGGAGGCCATCTACGAGCAGTACTTC. It encodes CASSPTREAIYEQYF.